The TCR beta chain under discussion was sequenced for a study of regulatory T cells in long-lasting Graves disease. This clonotype has ten or more counts. Trimming removed 4 bases from V and 5 bases from J, with 14 bases in between. The length of the CDR3 is 13 residues. The V gene's germline CDR1 is SQVTM and CDR2 ANQGSEA. Time point of the sample: newly diagnosed GD, antithyroid drugs for less than 3 months. PBMCs were the source of the RNA used for TCR sequencing. The TCR beta library used iRepertoire HTBI primers with Arm-PCR amplification of CDR3. TCRdb used MiXCR to reprocess the multiplex PCR reads, holding one entry per CDR3 protein. The table shows about 470,000 distinct CDR3 sequences, with 15% occurring only once. This sample also belongs to another study, concerning T cells in Graves' hyperthyroidism and ophthalmopathy.

The chain uses TRBV29-1 and TRBJ2-5; D remains ambiguous. The sequence was obtained from a woman aged 25 to 45 with Graves disease. The source was peripheral blood mononuclear cells (PBMCs), collected at new diagnosis, from a patient treated with antithyroid drugs. CDR3: CSVGSAVWETQYF. CDR3 nucleotide sequence: TGCAGCGTTGGATCGGCAGTCTGGGAGACCCAGTACTTC.